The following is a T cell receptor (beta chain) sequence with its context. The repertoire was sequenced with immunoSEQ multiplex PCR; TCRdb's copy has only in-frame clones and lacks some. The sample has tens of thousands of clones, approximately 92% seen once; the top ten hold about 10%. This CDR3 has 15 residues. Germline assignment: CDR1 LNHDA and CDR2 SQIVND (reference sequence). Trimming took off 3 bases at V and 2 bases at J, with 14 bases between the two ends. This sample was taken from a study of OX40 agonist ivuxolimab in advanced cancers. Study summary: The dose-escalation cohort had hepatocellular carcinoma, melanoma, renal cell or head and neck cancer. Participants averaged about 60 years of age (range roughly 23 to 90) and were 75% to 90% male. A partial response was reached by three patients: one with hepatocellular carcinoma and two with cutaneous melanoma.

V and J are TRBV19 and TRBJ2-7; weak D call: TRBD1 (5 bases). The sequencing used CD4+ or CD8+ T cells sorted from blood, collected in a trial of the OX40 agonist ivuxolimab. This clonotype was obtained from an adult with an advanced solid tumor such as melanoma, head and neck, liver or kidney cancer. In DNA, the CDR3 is TGTGCCAGTAGTATTGCCCAGGGTCCGCCCTACGAGCAGTACTTC. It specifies CASSIAQGPPYEQYF.